These T cell receptor beta chains were read from a single sample in a study of OX40 agonist ivuxolimab in advanced cancers. Data came from immunoSEQ multiplex PCR; TCRdb stores just in-frame clones and leaves some out. The sample has 70,000 to 90,000 clones, about 90% seen once. Here the sequenced sample was CD4+ or CD8+ T cells sorted from blood, taken in a trial of the OX40 agonist ivuxolimab. The receptors come from an adult with an advanced solid tumor such as melanoma, head and neck, liver or kidney cancer. CDR3s include the opening cysteine and the closing phenylalanine or tryptophan. Fields, in order: clone size, J gene, V gene, D gene, CDR3 protein, CDR3 DNA. D genes are given only for firm matches. Not all rows give a size; the values are once, few, many and, for expanded clones, a class.

- TRBJ2-7 TRBV28 - CASSSGTYDAYF TGTGCCAGCAGTTCCGGGACGTACGACGCGTACTTC
- TRBJ2-4 TRBV9 - CASSVGGGNIQYF TGTGCCAGCAGCGTGGGGGGCGGGAACATTCAGTACTTC
- TRBJ1-4 TRBV30 - CAWSLQGNEKLFF TGTGCCTGGAGTTTACAGGGCAATGAAAAACTGTTTTTT
- TRBJ2-3 TRBV30 TRBD2 CAWSVLAGGPDTQYF TGTGCCTGGAGTGTTCTAGCGGGGGGGCCAGATACGCAGTATTTT
- TRBJ2-5 TRBV6-6 - CASSPGLSQETQYF TGTGCCAGCAGTCCCGGTTTGTCTCAAGAGACCCAGTACTTC
- TRBJ2-2 TRBV7-6 TRBD2 CASSLITSGGNTGELFF TGTGCCAGCAGCTTAATTACTAGCGGGGGGAACACCGGGGAGCTGTTTTTT
- TRBJ2-7 TRBV7-9 - CASSLNTYEQYF TGTGCCAGCAGCTTGAATACCTACGAGCAGTACTTC
- TRBJ2-5 TRBV9 TRBD2 CASSPGLAGETQYF TGTGCCAGCAGCCCCGGGCTAGCGGGGGAGACCCAGTACTTC
- TRBJ1-5 TRBV27 - CASSSSINQPQHF TGTGCCAGCAGTTCGTCGATCAATCAGCCCCAGCATTTT
- TRBJ2-1 TRBV4-3 - CASSQGLWAQDEQFF TGCGCCAGCAGCCAAGGCTTGTGGGCCCAGGATGAGCAGTTCTTC
- TRBJ1-3 TRBV11-3 - CASSLDGDSGNTIYF TGTGCCAGCAGCTTAGATGGTGACAGTGGAAACACCATATATTTT
- TRBJ1-5 TRBV7-9 - CASSLVGTPYQPQHF TGTGCCAGCAGCTTAGTGGGGACACCCTATCAGCCCCAGCATTTT
- TRBJ1-3 TRBV4-3 - CASSQTSGDTIYF TGCGCCAGCAGCCAAACTTCAGGAGACACCATATATTTT
- TRBJ2-3 TRBV6-5 TRBD1 CASSARTGGTDTQYF TGTGCCAGCAGTGCCCGGACAGGGGGCACAGATACGCAGTATTTT
- TRBJ1-6 TRBV25-1 TRBD1 CASSLGTGGVYNSPLHF TGTGCCAGCAGCCTTGGGACAGGGGGCGTCTATAATTCACCCCTCCACTTT
- TRBJ2-7 TRBV2 TRBD2 CASRRTSGPYEQYF TGTGCCAGCAGGCGGACTAGCGGTCCCTACGAGCAGTACTTC
- TRBJ1-5 TRBV30 - CAWSSLGIGQPQHF TGTGCCTGGAGTTCCCTCGGGATCGGGCAGCCCCAGCATTTT
- TRBJ2-1 TRBV9 - CASSVAGGPNEQFF TGTGCCAGCAGCGTAGCGGGGGGCCCCAATGAGCAGTTCTTC
- TRBJ2-1 TRBV6-5 TRBD2 CASSSGLGSYNEQFF TGTGCCAGCAGTTCGGGACTAGGTTCCTACAATGAGCAGTTCTTC
- TRBJ2-5 TRBV6-5 TRBD2 CASSYSGTSGSETQYF TGTGCCAGCAGTTACTCCGGGACTAGCGGGTCAGAGACCCAGTACTTC
- TRBJ1-1 TRBV19 - CASSKVRAFF TGTGCCAGTAGTAAGGTCCGAGCTTTCTTT
- TRBJ2-1 TRBV7-9 - CASSHKAIEQFF TGTGCCAGCAGCCACAAAGCTATTGAGCAGTTCTTC
- TRBJ2-5 TRBV5-6 - CASSLGGLEETQYF TGTGCCAGCAGCTTGGGGGGGTTGGAAGAGACCCAGTACTTC
- TRBJ2-7 TRBV4-1 - CASSQDGTYEQYF TGCGCCAGCAGCCAAGACGGTACCTACGAGCAGTACTTC
- TRBJ1-5 TRBV28 TRBD1 CASSFQGANQPQHF TGTGCCAGCAGTTTTCAGGGGGCTAATCAGCCCCAGCATTTT
- TRBJ2-5 TRBV11-2 - CASSLWPGETQYF TGTGCCAGCAGCTTATGGCCCGGAGAGACCCAGTACTTC
- TRBJ2-1 TRBV7-9 - CASSLSNEQFF TGTGCCAGCAGCTTAAGCAATGAGCAGTTCTTC
- TRBJ2-1 TRBV28 - CASGPGLNYNEQFF TGTGCCAGCGGACCTGGACTGAACTACAATGAGCAGTTCTTC
- TRBJ1-1 TRBV20-1 - CSARRVTEAFF TGCAGTGCGCGGCGGGTGACAGAAGCTTTCTTT
- TRBJ2-3 TRBV7-2 TRBD1 CASSLERGQFTDTQYF TGTGCCAGCAGCTTAGAACGGGGACAGTTCACAGATACGCAGTATTTT
- TRBJ2-1 TRBV29-1 TRBD2 CSVVVGGYNEQFF TGCAGCGTTGTAGTGGGGGGGTACAATGAGCAGTTCTTC
once TRBJ1-3 TRBV9 - CASSEIDTPSGNTIYF TGTGCCAGCAGCGAAATTGACACCCCCTCTGGAAACACCATATATTTT
- TRBJ2-7 TRBV30 - CAWSPAGNSYEQYF TGTGCCTGGAGTCCCGCAGGGAACTCCTACGAGCAGTACTTC
- TRBJ2-1 TRBV5-6 - CASSLVYNEQFF TGTGCCAGCAGCTTGGTTTACAATGAGCAGTTCTTC
- TRBJ2-1 TRBV6-5 - CASSSLNEQFF TGTGCCAGCAGTTCCCTGAATGAGCAGTTCTTC
- TRBJ2-3 TRBV6-1 TRBD2 CASSELDPWREGWGDTQYF TGTGCCAGCAGTGAACTGGACCCATGGCGGGAGGGTTGGGGAGATACGCAGTATTTT